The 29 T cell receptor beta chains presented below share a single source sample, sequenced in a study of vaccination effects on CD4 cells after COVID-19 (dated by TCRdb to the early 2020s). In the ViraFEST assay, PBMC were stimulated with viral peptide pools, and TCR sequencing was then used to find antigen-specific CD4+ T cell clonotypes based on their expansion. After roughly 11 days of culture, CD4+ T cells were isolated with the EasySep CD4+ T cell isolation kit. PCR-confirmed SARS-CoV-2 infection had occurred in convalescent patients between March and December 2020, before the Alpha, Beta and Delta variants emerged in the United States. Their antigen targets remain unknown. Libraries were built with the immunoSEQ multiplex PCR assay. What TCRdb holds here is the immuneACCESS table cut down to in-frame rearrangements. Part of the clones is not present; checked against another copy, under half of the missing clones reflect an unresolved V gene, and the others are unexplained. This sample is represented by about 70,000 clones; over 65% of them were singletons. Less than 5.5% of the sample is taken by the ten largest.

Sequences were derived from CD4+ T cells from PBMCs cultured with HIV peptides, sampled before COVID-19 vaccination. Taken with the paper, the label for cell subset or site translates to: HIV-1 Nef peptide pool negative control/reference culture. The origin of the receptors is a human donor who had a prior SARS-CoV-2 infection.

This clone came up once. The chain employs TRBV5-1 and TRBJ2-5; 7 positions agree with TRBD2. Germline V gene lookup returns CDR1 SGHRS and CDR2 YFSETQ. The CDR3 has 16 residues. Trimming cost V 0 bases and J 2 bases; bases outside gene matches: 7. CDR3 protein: CASSLARTSQQETQYF. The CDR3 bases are TGCGCCAGCAGCTTGGCCCGGACTAGTCAGCAAGAGACCCAGTACTTC.

The CDR3 sequence: CASSAHRGPETQYF. The CDR3 DNA reads as TGTGCCAGTAGTGCCCACAGGGGGCCGGAGACCCAGTACTTC. The chain combines TRBV19 with TRBJ2-5; TRBD1 aligns across 9 bases. Losses at the gene ends were 5 bases for V and 5 bases for J; bases not matched to a gene: 6. This CDR3 has 14 residues. Germline CDR1 is LNHDA and CDR2 is SQIVND (reference sequence).

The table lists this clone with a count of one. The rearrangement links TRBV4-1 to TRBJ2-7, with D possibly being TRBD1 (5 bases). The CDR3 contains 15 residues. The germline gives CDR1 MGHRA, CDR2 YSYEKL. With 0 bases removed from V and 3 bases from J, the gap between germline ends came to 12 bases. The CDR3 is CASSQDFLQDYEQYF. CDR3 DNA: TGCGCCAGCAGCCAAGATTTTTTACAGGACTACGAGCAGTACTTC.

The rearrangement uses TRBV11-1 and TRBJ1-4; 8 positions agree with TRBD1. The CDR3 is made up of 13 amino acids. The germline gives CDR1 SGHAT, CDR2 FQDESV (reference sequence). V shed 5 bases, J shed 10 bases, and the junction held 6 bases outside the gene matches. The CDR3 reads CASSQGAGRKLFF. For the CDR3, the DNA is TGTGCCAGCAGCCAGGGGGCAGGGAGAAAACTGTTTTTT.

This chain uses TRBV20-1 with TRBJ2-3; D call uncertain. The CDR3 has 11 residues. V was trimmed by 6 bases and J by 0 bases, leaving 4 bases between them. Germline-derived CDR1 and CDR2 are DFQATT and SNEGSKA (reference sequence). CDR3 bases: TGCAGTGCAACCAGCACAGATACGCAGTATTTT. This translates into CSATSTDTQYF.

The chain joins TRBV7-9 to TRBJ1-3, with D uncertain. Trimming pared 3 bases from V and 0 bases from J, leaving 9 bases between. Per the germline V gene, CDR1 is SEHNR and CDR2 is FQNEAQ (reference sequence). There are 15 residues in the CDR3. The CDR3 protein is CASSLAALSGNTIYF. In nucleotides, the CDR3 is TGTGCCAGCAGCTTGGCAGCCCTCTCTGGAAACACCATATATTTT.

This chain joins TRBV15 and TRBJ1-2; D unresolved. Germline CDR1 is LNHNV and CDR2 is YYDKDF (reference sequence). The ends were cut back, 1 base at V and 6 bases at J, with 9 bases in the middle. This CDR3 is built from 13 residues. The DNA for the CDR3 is TGTGCCACCAGCAGAGCGTATACAGATGGCTACACCTTC. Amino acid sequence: CATSRAYTDGYTF.

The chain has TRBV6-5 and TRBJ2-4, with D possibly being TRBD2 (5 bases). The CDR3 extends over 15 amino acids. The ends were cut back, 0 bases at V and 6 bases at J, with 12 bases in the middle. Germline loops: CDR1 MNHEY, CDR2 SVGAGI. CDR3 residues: CASSYSAGSRNIQYF. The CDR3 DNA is TGTGCCAGCAGTTACTCGGCGGGCTCGAGAAACATTCAGTACTTC.

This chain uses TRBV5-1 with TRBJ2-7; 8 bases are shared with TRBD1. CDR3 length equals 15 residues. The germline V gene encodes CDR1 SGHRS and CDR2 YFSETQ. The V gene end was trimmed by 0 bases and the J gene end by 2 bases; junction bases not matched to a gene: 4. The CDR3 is CASSLVIQGAYEQYF. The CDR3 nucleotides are TGCGCCAGCAGCTTGGTGATACAGGGGGCCTACGAGCAGTACTTC.

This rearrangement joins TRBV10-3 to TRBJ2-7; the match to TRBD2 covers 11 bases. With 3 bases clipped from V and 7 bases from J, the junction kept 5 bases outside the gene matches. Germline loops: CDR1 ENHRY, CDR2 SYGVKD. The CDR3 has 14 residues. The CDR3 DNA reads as TGTGCCATCAGTGAACTAGCGGGAGTCCGGGAGCAGTACTTC. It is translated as CAISELAGVREQYF.

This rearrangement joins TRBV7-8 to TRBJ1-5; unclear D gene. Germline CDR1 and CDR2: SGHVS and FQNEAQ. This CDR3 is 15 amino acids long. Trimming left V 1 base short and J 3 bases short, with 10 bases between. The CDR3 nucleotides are TGTGCCAGCAGCTTAGGTACTGGGCTCAATCAGCCCCAGCATTTT. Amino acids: CASSLGTGLNQPQHF.

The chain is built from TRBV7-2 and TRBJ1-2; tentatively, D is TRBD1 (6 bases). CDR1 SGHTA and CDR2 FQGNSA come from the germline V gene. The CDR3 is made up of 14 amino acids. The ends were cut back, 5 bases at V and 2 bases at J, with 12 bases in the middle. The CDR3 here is CASSDWDKNYGYTF. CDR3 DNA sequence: TGTGCCAGCAGCGACTGGGACAAAAACTATGGCTACACCTTC.

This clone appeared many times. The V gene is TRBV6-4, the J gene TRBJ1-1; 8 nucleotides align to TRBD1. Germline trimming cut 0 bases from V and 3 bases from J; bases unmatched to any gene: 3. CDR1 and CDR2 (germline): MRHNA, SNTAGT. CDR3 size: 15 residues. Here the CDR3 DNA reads TGTGCCAGCAGTGACTCATCAGGGGGCTACACTGAAGCTTTCTTT. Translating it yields CASSDSSGGYTEAFF.

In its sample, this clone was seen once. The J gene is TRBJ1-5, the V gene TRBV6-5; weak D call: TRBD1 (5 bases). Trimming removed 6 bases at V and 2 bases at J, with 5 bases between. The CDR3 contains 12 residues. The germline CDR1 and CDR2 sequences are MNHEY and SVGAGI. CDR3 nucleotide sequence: TGTGCCAGCAGGACAGGCAATCAGCCCCAGCATTTT. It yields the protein CASRTGNQPQHF.

CDR3 DNA sequence: TGTGCCACCAGCAGAGCGGGGGGCATCTCTTACACAGATACGCAGTATTTT. The encoded protein is CATSRAGGISYTDTQYF. The chain has TRBV15 and TRBJ2-3; tentative D call: TRBD2 (7 bases). Germline V CDR1 and CDR2: LNHNV, YYDKDF (reference sequence). The length of the CDR3 is 17 residues. V dropped 1 base and J dropped 2 bases, with 16 bases sitting between them. Supplemented by reference TRBV15 and TRBJ2-3, the full variable domain reads DAMVIQNPRYQVTQFGKPVTLSCSQTLNHNVMYWYQQKSSQAPKLLFHYYDKDFNNEADTPDNFQSRRPNTSFCFLDIRSPGLGDTAMYLCATSRAGGISYTDTQYFGPGTRLTVL.

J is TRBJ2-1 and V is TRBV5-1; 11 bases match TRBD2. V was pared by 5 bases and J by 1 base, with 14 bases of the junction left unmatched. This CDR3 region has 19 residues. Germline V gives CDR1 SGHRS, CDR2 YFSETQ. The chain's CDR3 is CASRRIAGGPSRSYNEQFF. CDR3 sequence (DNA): TGCGCCAGCAGGAGAATAGCGGGAGGGCCGTCGAGGTCCTACAATGAGCAGTTCTTC.

The CDR3 DNA follows: TGTGCCAGCAGCCCCGGTGGGGGCGAATCACCCCTCCACTTT. It encodes CASSPGGGESPLHF. This chain connects TRBV3-1 (or the pseudogene TRBV3-2) to TRBJ1-6, with TRBD1 as a possible D gene (6 bases). The V and J ends lost 4 bases and 10 bases respectively, with 14 bases between them. The germline V gene has CDR1 LGHDT and CDR2 YNNKEL (reference sequence). The CDR3 spans 14 residues.

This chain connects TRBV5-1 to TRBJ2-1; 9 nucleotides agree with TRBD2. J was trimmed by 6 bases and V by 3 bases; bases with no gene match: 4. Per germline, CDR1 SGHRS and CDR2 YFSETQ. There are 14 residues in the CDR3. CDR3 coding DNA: TGCGCCAGCAGCTCCGGGACTAGCTTCAATGAGCAGTTCTTC. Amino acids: CASSSGTSFNEQFF.

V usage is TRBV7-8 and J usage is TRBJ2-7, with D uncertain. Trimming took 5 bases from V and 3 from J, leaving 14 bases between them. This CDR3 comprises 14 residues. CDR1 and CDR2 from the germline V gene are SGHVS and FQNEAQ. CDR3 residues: CASSPGRSGYEQYF. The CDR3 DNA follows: TGTGCCAGCAGCCCAGGAAGATCAGGCTACGAGCAGTACTTC.

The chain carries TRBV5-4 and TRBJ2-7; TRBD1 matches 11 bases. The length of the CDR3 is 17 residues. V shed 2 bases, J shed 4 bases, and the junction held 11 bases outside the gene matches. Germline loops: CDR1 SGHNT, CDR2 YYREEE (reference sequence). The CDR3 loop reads CASSLLFRTGGAYEQYF. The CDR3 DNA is TGTGCCAGCAGCTTACTGTTCCGGACAGGGGGCGCTTACGAGCAGTACTTC.

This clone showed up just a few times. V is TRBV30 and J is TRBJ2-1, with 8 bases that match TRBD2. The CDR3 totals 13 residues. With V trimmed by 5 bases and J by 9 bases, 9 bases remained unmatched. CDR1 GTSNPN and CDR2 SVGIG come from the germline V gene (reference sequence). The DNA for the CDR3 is TGTGCCTGGGACCCCCGGGGGGGCAGTGAGCAGTTCTTC. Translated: CAWDPRGGSEQFF.

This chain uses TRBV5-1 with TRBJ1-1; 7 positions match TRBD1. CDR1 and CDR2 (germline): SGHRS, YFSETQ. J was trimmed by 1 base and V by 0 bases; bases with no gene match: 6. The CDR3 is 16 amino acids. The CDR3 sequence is CASSLARGQRNTEAFF. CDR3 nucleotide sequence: TGCGCCAGCAGCTTGGCGAGGGGGCAGAGGAACACTGAAGCTTTCTTT.

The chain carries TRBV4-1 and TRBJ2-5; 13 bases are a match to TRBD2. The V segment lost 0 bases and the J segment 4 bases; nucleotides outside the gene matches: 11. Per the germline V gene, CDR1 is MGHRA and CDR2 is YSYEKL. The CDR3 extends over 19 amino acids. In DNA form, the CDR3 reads TGCGCCAGCAGCCAAGAAGTACTAGCGGGGGGGCGAGGGGGAGAGACCCAGTACTTC. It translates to CASSQEVLAGGRGGETQYF.

The CDR3 here is CAISDSVGGSEAFF. The CDR3 bases are TGTGCCATCAGTGATTCGGTGGGAGGGTCTGAAGCTTTCTTT. The V and J genes are TRBV10-3 and TRBJ1-1; no clear D. The CDR3 consists of 14 residues. The V end lost 3 bases, the J end lost 6 bases, and 14 bases lay between the germline ends. Germline values: CDR1 ENHRY, CDR2 SYGVKD.

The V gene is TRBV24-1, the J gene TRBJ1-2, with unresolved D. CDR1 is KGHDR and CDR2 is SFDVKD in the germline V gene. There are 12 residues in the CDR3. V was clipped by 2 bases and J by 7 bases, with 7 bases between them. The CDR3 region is CATSDSPFGYTF. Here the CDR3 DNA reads TGTGCCACCAGTGATTCCCCCTTTGGCTACACCTTC.

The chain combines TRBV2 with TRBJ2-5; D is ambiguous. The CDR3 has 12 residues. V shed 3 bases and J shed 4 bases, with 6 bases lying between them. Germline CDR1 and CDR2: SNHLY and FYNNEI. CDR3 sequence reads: CASSDDGETQYF. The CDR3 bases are TGTGCCAGCAGTGACGACGGAGAGACCCAGTACTTC.

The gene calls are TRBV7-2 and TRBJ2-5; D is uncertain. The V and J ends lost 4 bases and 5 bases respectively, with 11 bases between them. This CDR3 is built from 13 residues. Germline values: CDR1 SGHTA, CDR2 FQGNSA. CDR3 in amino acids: CASSSSRGETQYF. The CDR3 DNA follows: TGTGCCAGCAGCTCTTCACGTGGGGAGACCCAGTACTTC.

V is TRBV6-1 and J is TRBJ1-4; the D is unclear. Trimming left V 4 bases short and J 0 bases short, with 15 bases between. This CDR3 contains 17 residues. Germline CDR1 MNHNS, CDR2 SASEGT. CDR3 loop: CASSAQRGVATNEKLFF. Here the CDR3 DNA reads TGTGCCAGCAGTGCACAAAGAGGAGTTGCAACTAATGAAAAACTGTTTTTT.

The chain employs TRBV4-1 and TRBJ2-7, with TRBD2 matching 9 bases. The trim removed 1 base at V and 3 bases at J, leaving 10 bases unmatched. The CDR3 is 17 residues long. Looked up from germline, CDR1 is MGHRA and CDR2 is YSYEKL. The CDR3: CASSQGHLAGLIYEQYF. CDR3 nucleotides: TGCGCCAGCAGCCAAGGACACCTAGCGGGATTGATCTACGAGCAGTACTTC.